This TCR beta chain was observed in a study of T cells after yellow fever vaccination. Study conclusions and caveats: Clonotypes found in both CD4 and CD8 compartments made up a small share.

Germline CDR1 LNHNV, CDR2 YYDKDF (reference sequence). The CDR3 spans 15 residues. Losses at the gene ends were 3 bases for V and 7 bases for J; bases not matched to a gene: 4. TCRdb reprocessed the 5' RACE reads with MiXCR, giving one entry per CDR3 protein. The sample has around 340,000 distinct CDR3 sequences; roughly an eighth are singletons. Regarding this clonotype: The antigen remains unidentified.

V usage is TRBV15 and J usage is TRBJ1-6; 9 nucleotides agree with TRBD1. This TCR came from a man between 18 and 29 years old who received the YFV17D yellow fever vaccine. This sample comprised CD4+ T cells sorted from PBMCs, obtained 15 days after the yellow fever booster vaccination. The CDR3 region is CATSRRDRANSPLHF. The CDR3, as DNA: TGTGCCACCAGCAGGAGGGACAGGGCCAATTCACCCCTCCACTTT.